This entry describes one T cell receptor (beta chain). Sequencing used immunoSEQ multiplex PCR; TCRdb keeps in-frame clones, though not all of them. The sample carries under 25,000 clones, less than 90% recorded once. Deletions cut 1 base from V and 1 base from J, with 4 bases between. The CDR3 totals 13 residues. Germline loops: CDR1 LGHNA, CDR2 YSLEER. The record originates from a study of OX40 agonist ivuxolimab in advanced cancers. This TCR was recovered from an adult with an advanced solid tumor such as melanoma, head and neck, liver or kidney cancer. Sequenced material: CD4+ or CD8+ T cells sorted from blood, taken in a trial of the OX40 agonist ivuxolimab. This sequence joins TRBV4-3 and TRBJ1-1; D not resolved. The CDR3 nucleotides are TGCGCCAGCAGCCAAGTTGGGAACACTGAAGCTTTCTTT. Residues: CASSQVGNTEAFF.